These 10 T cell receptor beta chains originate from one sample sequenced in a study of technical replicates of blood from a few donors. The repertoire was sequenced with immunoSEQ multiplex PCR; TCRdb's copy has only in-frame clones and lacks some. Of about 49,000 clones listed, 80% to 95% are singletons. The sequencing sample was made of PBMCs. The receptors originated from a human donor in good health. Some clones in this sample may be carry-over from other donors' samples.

Here the CDR3 DNA reads TGTGCCAGCAGCTTGACAGGGAACACCGGGGAGCTGTTTTTT. It specifies CASSLTGNTGELFF. The V and J genes are TRBV7-3 and TRBJ2-2, with D possibly matching TRBD1 (6 bases). The CDR3 has 14 amino acids. Trimming took 3 bases from V and 1 from J, leaving 6 bases between them. Germline values: CDR1 SGHTA, CDR2 FQGTGA.

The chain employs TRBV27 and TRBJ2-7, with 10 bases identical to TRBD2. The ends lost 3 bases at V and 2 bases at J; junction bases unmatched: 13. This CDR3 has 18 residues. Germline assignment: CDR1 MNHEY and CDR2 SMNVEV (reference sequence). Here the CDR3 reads CASSFGKRGGYGPYEQYF. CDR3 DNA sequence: TGTGCCAGCAGTTTCGGGAAGCGGGGGGGCTACGGGCCCTACGAGCAGTACTTC.

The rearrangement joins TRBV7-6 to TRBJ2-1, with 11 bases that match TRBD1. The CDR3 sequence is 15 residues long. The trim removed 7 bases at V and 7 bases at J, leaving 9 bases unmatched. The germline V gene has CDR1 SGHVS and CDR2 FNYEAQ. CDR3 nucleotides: TGTGCCAGCAACGGAGGGGGGACAGGGGGGAATGAGCAGTTCTTC. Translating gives CASNGGGTGGNEQFF. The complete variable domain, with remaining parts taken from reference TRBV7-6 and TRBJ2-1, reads GAGVSQSPRYKVTKRGQDVALRCDPISGHVSLYWYRQALGQGPEFLTYFNYEAQQDKSGLPNDRFSAERPEGSISTLTIQRTEQRDSAMYRCASNGGGTGGNEQFFGPGTRLTVL.

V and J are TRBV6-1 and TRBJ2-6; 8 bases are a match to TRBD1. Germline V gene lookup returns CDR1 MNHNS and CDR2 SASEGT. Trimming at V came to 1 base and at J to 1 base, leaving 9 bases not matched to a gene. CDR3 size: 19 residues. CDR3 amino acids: CASSEGGVQGDSGANVLTF. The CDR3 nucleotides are TGTGCCAGCAGTGAAGGAGGAGTACAGGGGGATTCTGGGGCCAACGTCCTGACTTTC.

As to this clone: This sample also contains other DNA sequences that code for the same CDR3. This chain's CDR3 is CASSQDLAGGPDTQYF. In nucleotides, the CDR3 is TGCGCCAGCAGCCAAGACCTAGCGGGGGGGCCAGATACGCAGTATTTT. The chain is built from TRBV4-3 and TRBJ2-3; 12 nucleotides align to TRBD2. The CDR3 loop spans 16 amino acids. Trimming took 0 bases from V and 4 from J; bases not matched to a gene: 2. Germline CDR1 is LGHNA and CDR2 is YSLEER.

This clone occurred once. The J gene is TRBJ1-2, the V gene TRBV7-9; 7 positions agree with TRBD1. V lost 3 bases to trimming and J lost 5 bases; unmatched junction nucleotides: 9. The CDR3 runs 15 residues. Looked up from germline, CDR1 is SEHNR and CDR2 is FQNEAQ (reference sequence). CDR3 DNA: TGTGCCAGCAGCTTTAAGGGGACAGCTCCTTATGGCTACACCTTC. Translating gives CASSFKGTAPYGYTF.

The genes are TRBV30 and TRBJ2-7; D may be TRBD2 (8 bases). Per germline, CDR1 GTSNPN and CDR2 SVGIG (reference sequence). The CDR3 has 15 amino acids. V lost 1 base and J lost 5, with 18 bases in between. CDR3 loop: CAWSEGAGGSDEQYF. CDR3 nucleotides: TGTGCCTGGAGTGAGGGGGCGGGAGGTAGCGACGAGCAGTACTTC.

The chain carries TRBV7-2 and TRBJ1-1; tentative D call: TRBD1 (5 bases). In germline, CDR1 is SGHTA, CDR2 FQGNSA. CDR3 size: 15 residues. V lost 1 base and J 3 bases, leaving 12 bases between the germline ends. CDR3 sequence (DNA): TGTGCCAGCAGCTTAGGGGGACTCACCTACACTGAAGCTTTCTTT. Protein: CASSLGGLTYTEAFF. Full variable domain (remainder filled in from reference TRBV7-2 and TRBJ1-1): GAGVSQSPSNKVTEKGKDVELRCDPISGHTALYWYRQSLGQGLEFLIYFQGNSAPDKSGLPSDRFSAERTGGSVSTLTIQRTQQEDSAVYLCASSLGGLTYTEAFFGQGTRLTVV.

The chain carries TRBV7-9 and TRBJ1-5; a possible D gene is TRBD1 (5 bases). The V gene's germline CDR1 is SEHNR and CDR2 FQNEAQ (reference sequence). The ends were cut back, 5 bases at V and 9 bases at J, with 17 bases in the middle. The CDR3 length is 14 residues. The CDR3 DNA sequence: TGTGCCAGCAGCCATGAAGACAGCAGCCCGCCCCAGCATTTT. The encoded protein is CASSHEDSSPPQHF.

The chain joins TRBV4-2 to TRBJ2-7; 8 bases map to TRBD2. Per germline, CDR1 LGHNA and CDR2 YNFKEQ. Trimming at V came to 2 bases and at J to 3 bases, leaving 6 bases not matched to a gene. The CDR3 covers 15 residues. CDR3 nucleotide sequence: TGTGCCAGCAGCCAACCGCGGGGGGTGGGCTACGAGCAGTACTTC. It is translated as CASSQPRGVGYEQYF.